The clone carrying this T cell receptor beta chain was counted a few times. The antigen is unknown. This sample stems from a study of beta chain features in type 1 diabetes. Background on the study: Healthy donors resembled patients in age, gender and cell yields. Findings and caveats of the study: Shortening of TCRB CDR3s, moderate but significant, appeared in all four CD4+ subsets of Type 1 diabetes patients. Patients with type 1 diabetes carried fewer insertions and had more deletions at their VDJ junctions.

From germline, CDR1 is GTSNPN and CDR2 SVGIG (reference sequence). This CDR3 has 17 amino acids. The V end was cut by 2 bases, the J end by 3 bases, with 22 bases between. Reverse transcription of all isolated RNA meant that expressed TCRB transcripts were sequenced. Assay used: immunoSEQ multiplex PCR; TCRdb lists only in-frame clones, some missing. The sample holds some 700,000 clones; 13% are singletons and the top ten take less than 0.025%. Via the markers CD45RO/CCR7/CD25/CD127/CD95/CD27, stem cell-like memory, regulatory, central memory and naive CD4+ cells were sorted. The source of this sequence is a man younger than 35 with type 1 diabetes. Source material: naive CD4+ T cells from blood. This chain links TRBV30 with TRBJ2-5; tentatively, D is TRBD2 (7 bases). CDR3 nucleotide sequence: TGTGCCTGGAGTACGGATTCCAGGGGAGGGTTAAAAGAGACCCAGTACTTC. It specifies CAWSTDSRGGLKETQYF.